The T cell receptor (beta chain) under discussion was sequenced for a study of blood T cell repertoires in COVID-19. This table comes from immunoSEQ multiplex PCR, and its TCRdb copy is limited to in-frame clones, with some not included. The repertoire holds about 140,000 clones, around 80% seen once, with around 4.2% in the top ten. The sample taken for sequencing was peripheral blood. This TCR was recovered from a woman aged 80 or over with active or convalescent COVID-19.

The CDR3 here is CASSLLFGTGVDEQYF. DNA of the CDR3: TGTGCCAGCAGCCTACTTTTTGGGACAGGGGTGGACGAGCAGTACTTC. The chain links TRBV7-2 to TRBJ2-7; 10 bases match TRBD1. J was trimmed by 5 bases and V by 5 bases; bases with no gene match: 12. This CDR3 spans 16 amino acids. Germline values: CDR1 SGHTA, CDR2 FQGNSA.